The 22 T cell receptor beta chains below were found in one sample sequenced in a study of cytomegalovirus exposure and HLA in healthy donors. A multiplex PCR was run with 60 Vbeta primers and 13 Jbeta primers. Produced via immunoSEQ multiplex PCR; TCRdb's table is partial and in-frame only. In the table there are about 77,000 clones, around 76% of which are singletons. Specimen: PBMCs. These receptors were taken from a man aged 40-49 years in good health and CMV-seronegative.

V and J are TRBV28 and TRBJ2-5; the D gene is possibly TRBD1 (5 bases). The CDR3 loop spans 14 amino acids. CDR1 and CDR2 from the germline V gene are MDHEN and SYDVKM. V lost 5 bases to trimming and J lost 2 bases, with 12 bases between them. In DNA, the CDR3 is TGTGCCAGCAGTCATCGACAGACTCAAGAGACCCAGTACTTC. As protein: CASSHRQTQETQYF.

The chain combines TRBV11-2 with TRBJ2-7; TRBD1 matches 7 bases. Per the germline V gene, CDR1 is SGHAT and CDR2 is FQNNGV. J was trimmed by 4 bases and V by 0 bases; bases with no gene match: 9. The CDR3 runs 16 residues. CDR3 sequence reads: CASSLEQGTARYEQYF. DNA for the CDR3: TGTGCCAGCAGCTTAGAACAGGGGACGGCGCGTTACGAGCAGTACTTC.

Only one count was recorded for this clone. V is TRBV6-5 and J is TRBJ1-3; D uncertain. Per germline, CDR1 MNHEY and CDR2 SVGAGI. This CDR3 is built from 15 residues. Trimming left V 1 base short and J 2 bases short, with 9 bases between. In DNA, the CDR3 is TGTGCCAGCAGTTACTGGGGAGAAGCTGGAAACACCATATATTTT. Amino acid sequence: CASSYWGEAGNTIYF.

This clone has a handful of counts. The chain is built from TRBV28 and TRBJ1-1; TRBD1 aligns across 7 bases. This CDR3 has 21 residues. The V gene end was trimmed by 2 bases and the J gene end by 1 base; junction bases not matched to a gene: 22. Germline assignment: CDR1 MDHEN and CDR2 SYDVKM. CDR3 in amino acids: CASSLPPGGRSRRTRNTEAFF. As DNA, the CDR3 is TGTGCCAGCAGTTTACCACCAGGGGGGAGGTCGCGTCGAACTAGGAACACTGAAGCTTTCTTT.

The J gene is TRBJ2-1, the V gene TRBV7-9; D gene uncertain. This CDR3 spans 16 amino acids. Germline-derived CDR1 and CDR2 are SEHNR and FQNEAQ (reference sequence). Trimming removed 0 bases from V and 0 bases from J, with 9 bases in between. CDR3 bases: TGTGCCAGCAGCTTAGCAGCCGTGCGCTCCTACAATGAGCAGTTCTTC. The encoded protein is CASSLAAVRSYNEQFF. Full variable domain (outside the CDR3, taken from reference TRBV7-9 and TRBJ2-1): DTGVSQNPRHKITKRGQNVTFRCDPISEHNRLYWYRQTLGQGPEFLTYFQNEAQLEKSRLLSDRFSAERPKGSFSTLEIQRTEQGDSAMYLCASSLAAVRSYNEQFFGPGTRLTVL.

The chain has TRBV11-2 and TRBJ2-1; tentatively, D is TRBD2 (7 bases). The CDR3 runs to 17 residues. Between the trimmed V and J ends, which lost 1 base and 5 bases, there was a span of 18 bases. Germline CDR1 reads SGHAT; CDR2 reads FQNNGV. The DNA of the CDR3 is TGTGCCAGCAGCTTAGGCGGGGGCCTATTGCCCAACAATGAGCAGTTCTTC. Translation: CASSLGGGLLPNNEQFF.

The J gene is TRBJ2-1, the V gene TRBV14, with D perhaps matching TRBD2 (6 bases). Germline V gene lookup returns CDR1 SGHDN and CDR2 FVKESK. V lost 1 base, J lost 7 bases, and 11 bases lay in between. This CDR3 comprises 14 residues. The CDR3 bases are TGTGCCAGCAGCCAAGCTCTGGGGAGGAATGAGCAGTTCTTC. It encodes CASSQALGRNEQFF.

This chain connects TRBV11-3 to TRBJ2-1; 11 positions match TRBD2. From germline, CDR1 is SGHNT and CDR2 YENEEA. V lost 3 bases to trimming and J lost 5 bases; unmatched junction nucleotides: 9. This CDR3 spans 17 amino acids. The chain's CDR3 is CASSFGLAGTGDNEQFF. The CDR3 DNA follows: TGTGCCAGCAGCTTCGGACTAGCGGGCACCGGGGACAATGAGCAGTTCTTC.

There are a few counts of this clone. The chain joins TRBV28 to TRBJ2-7, with D uncertain. Per germline, CDR1 MDHEN and CDR2 SYDVKM. Between the trimmed V and J ends, which lost 6 bases and 5 bases, there was a span of 17 bases. The CDR3 contains 14 residues. Here the CDR3 reads CASSSGGLRDEQYF. The CDR3 region has the DNA TGTGCCAGCAGCTCTGGCGGCCTTCGGGACGAGCAGTACTTC.

On this clone: One end of the junction varies from germline; a read error may be responsible. In the same sample, other DNA sequences code for this CDR3. The chain has TRBV10-3 and TRBJ2-7; TRBD2 agrees at 11 bases. CDR3 size: 16 residues. Per the germline V gene, CDR1 is ENHRY and CDR2 is SYGVKD. CDR3 sequence: CAIGDPGLAENYEQYF. The CDR3 nucleotides are TGTGCCATCGGGGACCCGGGACTAGCGGAAAACTACGAGCAGTACTTT.

This clone was counted a few times. The V gene is TRBV6-1, the J gene TRBJ1-3, with D unresolved. This CDR3 has 15 amino acids. The V end lost 5 bases, the J end lost 0 bases, and 11 bases lay between the germline ends. The germline V gene encodes CDR1 MNHNS and CDR2 SASEGT. The CDR3 is CASSLPGASGNTIYF. The CDR3 bases are TGTGCCAGCAGTTTACCGGGTGCCTCTGGAAACACCATATATTTT.

The rearrangement uses TRBV27 and TRBJ1-2; 10 bases agree with TRBD1. Looked up from germline, CDR1 is MNHEY and CDR2 is SMNVEV (reference sequence). V gave up 5 bases and J gave up 5 bases; unmatched junction bases: 8. The CDR3 is made up of 15 amino acids. Here the CDR3 reads CASSRSGTGVYGYTF. Written as DNA, the CDR3 is TGTGCCAGCAGTCGCTCCGGGACAGGGGTTTATGGCTACACCTTC.

The chain has TRBV7-2 and TRBJ2-3; D call uncertain. V was cut by 1 base and J by 3 bases, with 8 bases left in between. Germline-derived CDR1 and CDR2 are SGHTA and FQGNSA. This CDR3 is 14 amino acids long. As DNA, the CDR3 is TGTGCCAGCAGCTTAGGGCCTTCTACAGATACGCAGTATTTT. Its translation is CASSLGPSTDTQYF.

As regards this clone: Other DNA sequences of this sample code for an identical CDR3. This sequence joins TRBV18 and TRBJ2-5; 7 bases align to TRBD1. The CDR3 is 13 amino acids. V lost 3 bases to trimming and J lost 5 bases; unmatched junction nucleotides: 3. Germline values: CDR1 KGHSH, CDR2 LQKENI. The CDR3 region has the DNA TGTGCCAGCTCACCTCAAGGGGGCGAGACCCAGTACTTC. Amino acids: CASSPQGGETQYF.

The CDR3 loop reads CASSERGQLEQYF. For the CDR3, the DNA is TGTGCCAGCAGTGAAAGAGGGCAACTTGAGCAGTACTTC. The chain is built from TRBV2 and TRBJ2-7; perhaps TRBD2 as D (5 bases). Deletions cut 2 bases from V and 7 bases from J, with 12 bases between. Germline CDR1 SNHLY, CDR2 FYNNEI. This CDR3 is built from 13 residues. The full variable domain, completed using reference TRBV2 and TRBJ2-7, is EPEVTQTPSHQVTQMGQEVILRCVPISNHLYFYWYRQILGQKVEFLVSFYNNEISEKSEIFDDQFSVERPDGSNFTLKIRSTKLEDSAMYFCASSERGQLEQYFGPGTRLTVT.

This clone was found once. The chain employs TRBV14 and TRBJ1-2; perhaps TRBD1 as D (5 bases). CDR1 is SGHDN, CDR2 FVKESK, per germline. V lost 3 bases and J lost 7, with 15 bases in between. The CDR3 sequence is 14 residues long. CDR3 DNA sequence: TGTGCCAGCAGCCATCCTCCTTCAGGGCTTGGCTACACCTTC. Protein sequence: CASSHPPSGLGYTF.

The genes are TRBV29-1 and TRBJ2-3, with 9 bases matching TRBD2. Germline lookup yields CDR1 SQVTM and CDR2 ANQGSEA. V trimming: 6 bases; J trimming: 1 base; junction bases outside the gene matches: 5. The CDR3 spans 14 residues. DNA for the CDR3: TGCAGCGTCCAGACTAGCGGTCGCACAGATACGCAGTATTTT. Encoded protein: CSVQTSGRTDTQYF.

This rearrangement joins TRBV7-3 to TRBJ2-1; D call uncertain. V was shortened by 0 bases and J by 3 bases, with 3 bases between the two germline ends. The germline CDR1 and CDR2 sequences are SGHTA and FQGTGA. The CDR3 sequence is 13 residues long. The CDR3: CASSLTSYNEQFF. Written as DNA, the CDR3 is TGTGCCAGCAGCTTAACTAGCTACAATGAGCAGTTCTTC. Together with reference TRBV7-3 and TRBJ2-1, the CDR3 gives the full variable domain: GAGVSQTPSNKVTEKGKYVELRCDPISGHTALYWYRQSLGQGPEFLIYFQGTGAADDSGLPNDRFFAVRPEGSVSTLKIQRTERGDSAVYLCASSLTSYNEQFFGPGTRLTVL.

The chain is built from TRBV28 and TRBJ1-3; 7 nucleotides align to TRBD1. V was clipped by 6 bases and J by 1 base; unmatched bases: 6. The CDR3 contains 15 residues. Germline values: CDR1 MDHEN, CDR2 SYDVKM. The CDR3 spells CASRNQGVSGNTIYF. The CDR3 DNA reads as TGTGCCAGCAGAAATCAGGGGGTATCTGGAAACACCATATATTTT.

V gene TRBV7-6 combines with J gene TRBJ2-5; no clear D. Germline V lookup: CDR1 SGHVS, CDR2 FNYEAQ. The CDR3 is 15 amino acids. V was trimmed by 5 bases and J by 5 bases, leaving 18 bases between them. CDR3 in DNA: TGTGCCAGCAGCCCGAGTGCTAGTTTGTGGGAGACCCAGTACTTC. Translating it yields CASSPSASLWETQYF. The full variable domain, in which reference TRBV7-6 and TRBJ2-5 provide the parts outside the CDR3, is GAGVSQSPRYKVTKRGQDVALRCDPISGHVSLYWYRQALGQGPEFLTYFNYEAQQDKSGLPNDRFSAERPEGSISTLTIQRTEQRDSAMYRCASSPSASLWETQYFGPGTRLLVL.

This clone was recorded only once. Other DNA sequences from this sample encode an identical CDR3 as well. The genes are TRBV6-5 and TRBJ1-5; weak D call: TRBD1 (6 bases). The V and J ends lost 0 bases and 1 base respectively, with 7 bases between them. Germline assignment: CDR1 MNHEY and CDR2 SVGAGI. The CDR3 is made up of 15 amino acids. DNA for the CDR3: TGTGCCAGCAGTTACTCTGGGACAAGCAATCAGCCCCAGCATTTT. Its protein is CASSYSGTSNQPQHF.

This clone was counted a few times. The chain has TRBV25-1 and TRBJ1-1; D is possibly TRBD1 (5 bases). Germline loops: CDR1 MGHDK, CDR2 SYGVNS. The CDR3 loop spans 14 amino acids. V lost 0 bases and J lost 1, with 6 bases in between. The CDR3 here is CASSEYTGNTEAFF. As DNA, the CDR3 is TGTGCCAGCAGTGAATACACAGGGAACACTGAAGCTTTCTTT.